This T cell receptor (beta chain) was profiled in a study of beta chain features in type 1 diabetes. Study overall: Patient and healthy donor groups were alike in age, gender and cell yields.

In this sample, this clone turned up a few times. Antigen: not known. Study results and limitations: These data did not resolve whether HLA type affects TCRB rearrangement. Among type 1 diabetes patients, VDJ junctions had fewer insertions and more deletions. Patients' naive, central memory and Treg TCRB repertoires seemed closer to one another than those of healthy donors.

The CDR3 runs to 16 residues. Reverse transcribing all isolated RNA meant expressed TCRB transcripts were sequenced. Assay used: immunoSEQ multiplex PCR; TCRdb lists only in-frame clones, some missing. The data show about 410,000 clones, more than 11% seen once. This chain connects TRBV21-1 to TRBJ2-2; the D call in the table, TRBD2, was not verified against the DNA. TRBV21-1 has pseudogene status. Sequenced input: naive CD4+ T cells from blood. The clonotype comes from a young man in good health. The CDR3 DNA is TGTGCCAGCAGCAAAGGTAGCGGGACGGACACCGGGGAGCTGTTTTTT. This sequence encodes CASSKGSGTDTGELFF.